Sequencing of this T cell receptor beta chain was carried out in a study of blood T cell repertoires in COVID-19. Study in general: The samples span acute and convalescent COVID-19 from the United States, Italy and Spain. PBMCs, B-cell-depleted T cells, or T cells provided the cDNA or gDNA that made up the material.

Profiled with immunoSEQ multiplex PCR; TCRdb holds only in-frame clones, not every one. This sample has 250,000 to 300,000 clones, with approximately 86% found just once. Those who participated ranged in age from about 18 to 89 years and resided in around 22 US areas. Recovered status applied to Cohort 3 donors who had two consecutive negative PCRs. It also applied to those with clearance or with symptom resolution. CDR3 length equals 15 residues. Germline V gene data show CDR1 as SGHRS and CDR2 as YFSETQ. With 2 bases clipped from V and 7 bases from J, the junction kept 6 bases outside the gene matches.

The sequenced sample consisted of PBMCs or T cells enriched from blood (not recorded which). The clonotype was recovered from a woman aged 25 to 39 who had recovered from COVID-19. The J gene is TRBJ1-2, the V gene TRBV5-1, with 12 bases aligning to TRBD1. The CDR3 region is CASSFGDRGPVGYTF. CDR3 nucleotide sequence: TGCGCCAGCAGCTTCGGGGACAGGGGGCCCGTTGGCTACACCTTC.